The 15 T cell receptor beta chains given below trace back to one sample, sequenced in a study of blood T cell repertoires in COVID-19. Clones were read by immunoSEQ multiplex PCR, and TCRdb kept only the in-frame ones, dropping some. The sample carries about 300,000 clones, around 83% recorded once. Sample: peripheral blood. The receptors derive from a woman between 50 and 59 years old with acute or convalescent COVID-19.

The V and J genes are TRBV5-1 and TRBJ2-7; 8 positions agree with TRBD2. After removal of 0 bases from V and 3 bases from J, the junction contained 5 bases not matched to a gene. Germline loops: CDR1 SGHRS, CDR2 YFSETQ. The CDR3 spans 15 residues. The CDR3 here is CASSLGAGGGYEQYF. The CDR3 DNA is TGCGCCAGCAGCTTGGGGGCGGGAGGAGGCTACGAGCAGTACTTC.

V gene TRBV5-8 combines with J gene TRBJ2-1; weak D call: TRBD1 (6 bases). V was pared by 4 bases and J by 4 bases, with 15 bases between. Germline V gives CDR1 SGHTS, CDR2 YDEGEE. The CDR3 contains 15 residues. The CDR3: CASSLRGRGYNEQFF. The CDR3 bases are TGTGCCAGCAGCCTACGGGGCAGGGGTTACAATGAGCAGTTCTTC.

This clone was found once. J is TRBJ2-3 and V is TRBV2, with D unresolved. Germline values: CDR1 SNHLY, CDR2 FYNNEI. The CDR3 is made up of 13 amino acids. V dropped 6 bases and J dropped 2 bases, with 9 bases sitting between them. CDR3 DNA: TGTGCCAGCAGCTCCGGTTCCACAGATACGCAGTATTTT. Translation gives CASSSGSTDTQYF.

This chain joins TRBV10-3 and TRBJ2-7; no reliable D call. The CDR3 sequence is 12 residues long. From germline, CDR1 is ENHRY and CDR2 SYGVKD. V lost 6 bases to trimming and J lost 5 bases, with 11 bases between them. The CDR3 DNA follows: TGTGCCATCAGATCGAGTGGAGACGAGCAGTACTTC. The encoded protein is CAIRSSGDEQYF.

J is TRBJ2-5 and V is TRBV19; TRBD2 aligns across 8 bases. The CDR3 contains 14 residues. Germline assignment: CDR1 LNHDA and CDR2 SQIVND (reference sequence). J lost 2 bases, V lost 6 bases, and 5 bases had no gene match. The CDR3 is CASRTSVLQETQYF. Written as DNA, the CDR3 is TGTGCCAGTAGGACTAGCGTACTTCAAGAGACCCAGTACTTC.

The V gene is TRBV5-1, the J gene TRBJ1-2; the D gene is possibly TRBD1 (5 bases). Germline assignment: CDR1 SGHRS and CDR2 YFSETQ. V lost 3 bases, J lost 7 bases, and 19 bases lay in between. The CDR3 is 15 amino acids. The CDR3 protein is CASSSLTGARAGYTF. The CDR3, as DNA: TGCGCCAGCAGCTCTTTAACAGGCGCCCGGGCTGGCTACACCTTC.

The gene calls are TRBV6-5 and TRBJ1-1, with D possibly being TRBD1 (6 bases). This CDR3 is built from 15 residues. Trimming stripped 7 bases from V and 0 bases from J, with 15 bases between. Germline V CDR1 and CDR2: MNHEY, SVGAGI. The CDR3 DNA sequence: TGTGCCAGCAATGGCCGGGGGGCCATGAACACTGAAGCTTTCTTT. Translating gives CASNGRGAMNTEAFF.

This clone appeared a single time. The CDR3 sequence: CASSPRESNEKLFF. DNA for the CDR3: TGTGCCAGCTCACCGAGGGAGTCTAATGAAAAACTGTTTTTT. This chain uses TRBV18 with TRBJ1-4, with D uncertain. V lost 3 bases and J 3 bases, leaving 8 bases between the germline ends. CDR3 length: 14 amino acids. Germline V gives CDR1 KGHSH, CDR2 LQKENI.

This rearrangement joins TRBV5-5 to TRBJ1-2, with 7 bases matching TRBD1. CDR1 and CDR2 (germline): SGHKS, YYEKEE (reference sequence). V was clipped by 4 bases and J by 6 bases; unmatched bases: 18. The CDR3 is 17 amino acids. The chain's CDR3 is CASSLAPGQPDSNGYTF. DNA for the CDR3: TGTGCCAGCAGCCTTGCTCCGGGACAGCCAGACTCCAATGGCTACACCTTC.

Details on this clone: The sample carries other DNA sequences with the same CDR3. The V and J genes are TRBV6-6 and TRBJ2-1; TRBD2 might be the D (6 bases). The germline CDR1 and CDR2 sequences are MNHNY and SVGAGI (reference sequence). The V and J ends lost 2 bases and 0 bases respectively, with 8 bases between them. This CDR3 region has 15 residues. The CDR3 DNA follows: TGTGCCAGCAGTTACGGAGGGAGCTCCTACAATGAGCAGTTCTTC. It yields the protein CASSYGGSSYNEQFF.

V is TRBV6-5 and J is TRBJ1-2, with TRBD1 as a possible D gene (6 bases). This CDR3 comprises 16 residues. Looked up from germline, CDR1 is MNHEY and CDR2 is SVGAGI. V was trimmed by 0 bases and J by 5 bases, leaving 16 bases between them. CDR3 residues: CASSYSRAGAGYGYTF. The DNA of the CDR3 is TGTGCCAGCAGTTACTCGAGGGCAGGGGCAGGGTATGGCTACACCTTC.

The rearrangement links TRBV12-1 to TRBJ2-2; the table assigns TRBD1, which was not confirmed against the DNA. TRBV12-1 is noted as a pseudogene. This CDR3 has 15 amino acids. The CDR3 sequence is CASSFSTGNTGELFF. The CDR3 region has the DNA TGTGCCAGCAGCTTTTCGACAGGAAACACCGGGGAGCTGTTTTTT.

This chain uses TRBV5-5 with TRBJ1-5; D gene uncertain. The V and J ends lost 1 base and 2 bases respectively, with 7 bases between them. The germline CDR1 and CDR2 sequences are SGHKS and YYEKEE (reference sequence). CDR3 length: 14 residues. CDR3 DNA: TGTGCCAGCAGCTTGTTAGGAGGCAATCAGCCCCAGCATTTT. Translating it yields CASSLLGGNQPQHF.

This clone occurred once. V gene TRBV6-5 combines with J gene TRBJ2-7; D perhaps matches TRBD2 (5 bases). The V and J ends lost 6 bases and 4 bases respectively, with 16 bases between them. CDR1 is MNHEY and CDR2 is SVGAGI in the germline V gene. The CDR3 totals 14 residues. The DNA of the CDR3 is TGTGCCAGCAGCCCAGTGGCCGAGGGATACGAGCAGTACGTC. Protein: CASSPVAEGYEQYV.

The chain recombines TRBV10-2 with TRBJ2-1, with TRBD2 as a possible D gene (6 bases). The CDR3 extends over 14 amino acids. Germline CDR1 and CDR2: WSHSY and SAAADI. V was shortened by 9 bases and J by 0 bases, with 12 bases between the two germline ends. CDR3 sequence: CASLTRSSYNEQFF. In nucleotides, the CDR3 is TGCGCCAGTTTGACTAGGAGCTCCTACAATGAGCAGTTCTTC.